This TCR beta chain was captured by sequencing in a study of blood T cell repertoires in COVID-19 (dated by TCRdb to the early 2020s). For the study in its entirety: Collaborator samples came from the United States, Italy and Spain and covered acute and convalescent phases of COVID-19. The prospective study material was composed of cDNA or gDNA derived from T cells, B-cell-depleted T cells, or PBMCs. Deeply sampled blood TCRbeta repertoires from subjects exposed to, actively infected with, or recovered from COVID-19 were included in the dataset. The repertoires were released in a freely available public database intended as a resource for research on the immune response to SARS-CoV-2. The samples were drawn from the first 160 participants of the ongoing ImmuneRACE study and from 1,200 or so subjects provided by 6 global collaborators. The sample metadata nearly always contained a de-identified subject ID, COVID-19 status, age in years and sex. HLA class I and class II types, where available, came from metadata supplied by the sample provider rather than from assay-based typing. Findings and caveats that apply to the study as a whole: The quantity of clinical and demographic metadata differed by source and by participant and was supplied without curation.

V trim: 1 base; J trim: 0 bases; unmatched bases: 14. CDR1 and CDR2 are read off the germline V gene as LGHNA and YNFKEQ. From its cysteine to its phenylalanine, the CDR3 spans 20 amino acids. Of all the DNA, just the CDR3 is kept, 60 bases in frame from base 1. TCRbeta CDR3 regions were amplified from genomic DNA by means of the immunoSEQ Assay, a bias-controlled multiplex PCR. In the paper's pipeline: Nucleated cell counts per sample were estimated from amplification of reference gene primers within the assay. Sequence reads were collapsed and filtered to measure the absolute abundance of every unique TCRbeta CDR3 rearrangement. For each sample, productive Simpson clonality was calculated by taking the square root of Simpson's diversity index across productive rearrangements. Sourced from immuneACCESS, this table was stored by TCRdb with only in-frame sequences that have V and J called. A share of the clones is absent; for the studies checked, an unresolved V gene accounts for under half, and the remainder has no known explanation. V, J and clone size derive from that table, while D and trimming were established from the DNA sequence. This sample has 250,000 to 350,000 clones in its table, and about 87% of those were observed once. Of the sample, around 9% is held by the ten largest clones.

Enrolling through a virtual design, the prospective study's participants ranged in age from roughly 18 to 95 years and lived across more than 20 United States geographic areas. Cohort assignment in the prospective study relied on participant-reported clinical history from a screening survey and a study questionnaire. ImmuneRACE Cohort 3 recovered participants were defined by two consecutive negative NP/OP PCR tests, healthcare professional clearance, or symptom resolution. Each participant in the prospective study had whole blood, serum and a nasopharyngeal or oropharyngeal swab collected by mobile phlebotomists. Participants in the prospective study had the option to provide additional blood draws and questionnaires over an approximately two-month period. Before DNA extraction, blood samples from the prospective study were shipped at room temperature or frozen. As regards this clone: Its antigen is not yet known. The sample holds no much larger clone one base away, and base qualities are not on file.

The receptor chain draws on TRBV4-2 and TRBJ1-5, with 8 bases in between that match TRBD1. The sample comprised PBMCs or T cells enriched from blood (not recorded which). This sequence originates from a woman aged 18 to 35 who had recovered from COVID-19. The CDR3 sequence is CASSQVAPTGVPRSNQPQHF. DNA sequence: TGTGCCAGCAGCCAAGTAGCTCCGACAGGGGTACCTCGTAGCAATCAGCCCCAGCATTTT.